The clone carrying this T cell receptor (beta chain) has just a few counts. Its matching antigen is unknown. The data are from a study of T cell clonotyping in hematopoietic cell transplantation. Regarding the study as a whole: At the given depth, recipient repertoires were over 95% de novo clonotypes. Pathologically expanded recipient clonotypes increased progressively from day 30 to day 180 as diversity fell. Higher Inverse Simpson Index values in graft donor and pretransplant recipient predicted broader posttransplant TCR diversity.

Germline CDR1 and CDR2: LGHNA and YSLEER. With 2 bases removed from V and 0 bases from J, the gap between germline ends came to 8 bases. The CDR3 sequence is 15 residues long. Sequencing used immunoSEQ multiplex PCR; TCRdb keeps in-frame clones, though not all of them. The table shows over 10,000 clones, with roughly 50% occurring only once. The chain carries TRBV4-3 and TRBJ2-1; TRBD2 might be the D (6 bases). The clonotype was recovered from a man aged 45 to 65 in good health. Some clones in this sample may be carry-over from other donors' samples. Sequenced: peripheral blood mononuclear cells. The CDR3 region has the DNA TGCGCCAGCAGCCAACTAGCGAGCTCCTACAATGAGCAGTTCTTC. It yields the protein CASSQLASSYNEQFF.